A selection of T cell receptor beta chains follows, all from one sample in a study of Tregs in tolerant kidney transplant recipients. This table comes from immunoSEQ multiplex PCR, and its TCRdb copy is limited to in-frame clones, with some not included. The sample shows 110,000 or so clones, around 91% of them seen only once. The sample comprised CD4+ T cells from blood. These receptors were obtained from a human donor in good health. Both conserved end residues are part of each CDR3.

V,CDR3
TRBV9,CASSVKGTGSFADTQYF
TRBV10-3,CAISGVAGVEEQYF
TRBV29-1,CSVERGTGNTEAFF
TRBV7-9,CASTLAAGELFF
TRBV29-1,CSVTSGGPTDTQYF
TRBV7-9,CAGQGQETQYF
TRBV29-1,CSVVLGDGYTF
TRBV7-3,CASSLGAQGEGEQFF
TRBV12-5,CASGPGLPTADYGYTF
TRBV29-1,CSVSRGNTEAFF
TRBV7-3,CASSLGHSGNTIYF
TRBV5-6,CASSLGGAGTEAFF
TRBV5-5,CASSLVWWSTEAFF
TRBV6-5,CASSYAGSSSYGYTF
TRBV5-5,CASSPLGVLQETQYF
TRBV5-4,CASSPTSGGRYEQYF
TRBV5-6,CASSSRGGDTQYF
TRBV7-6,CASSSAGAYEKLFF
TRBV10-2,CASSERQRNTGELFF
TRBV21-1,CASSRSREDGKETQYF
TRBV14,CASSQGGGVVPSGNTIYF
TRBV7-8,CASSPFLSGNTIYF
TRBV10-2,CASSDPGRGNEKLFF
TRBV11-3,CASSLGAGNTEAFF
TRBV7-9,CASSMGQGVGETQYF
TRBV7-9,CASSKPGQGLTGDF
TRBV4-1,CASSQEEISSYGYTF
TRBV20-1,CSARLNTEAFF
TRBV7-6,CASSSPQAGRTYEQYF
TRBV7-9,CASSPGTGLANSPLHF
TRBV9,CASSPRGGTDTQYF
TRBV4-1,CASSQDIRRGGLWETQYF
TRBV27,CASSLAWRQGESYGYTF
TRBV6-1,CASSVGRVYEQYF
TRBV27,CASSLKAYGGYTF
TRBV5-4,CATQLRNEQFF
TRBV5-6,CASSSGRGGFETQYF
TRBV29-1,CSALPGETQYF
TRBV14,CASSQGGSWNEQFF
TRBV5-4,CASSKVGYEQYF
TRBV7-2,CASSLAGAPTEQFF
TRBV5-1,CASSPLPGLAADTQYF
TRBV7-9,CASSKRRDGQETQYF
TRBV7-3,CASSLRHGVTDTQYF
TRBV7-9,CASSSLGDSFGSSLHF
TRBV5-4,CAITDRDQETQYF